A single sample is the source of the 27 T cell receptor beta chains below, sequenced in a study of T cell repertoires in cytomegalovirus infection. TCRdb independently ran MiXCR on the reads; one entry per CDR3 protein. The repertoire includes under 850,000 distinct CDR3 sequences, roughly 35% of them detected once, and roughly 2.8% sits in the top ten. Sequencing was performed on PBMCs. These receptors were taken from a human donor in good health (CMV status not recorded). Some clones in this sample may be carry-over from other donors' samples.

The rearrangement joins TRBV28 to TRBJ2-3; 12 bases align to TRBD1. V lost 6 bases and J lost 0; bases outside the gene matches: 10. The CDR3 consists of 18 residues. Per germline, CDR1 MDHEN and CDR2 SYDVKM. The CDR3 here is CASRLRDRGPVSTDTQYF. CDR3 in DNA: TGTGCCAGCAGGCTCCGGGACAGGGGGCCGGTGAGCACAGATACGCAGTATTTT.

In its sample, this clonotype was seen a few times. The chain carries TRBV5-1 and TRBJ2-1; no reliable D call. The V gene's germline CDR1 is SGHRS and CDR2 YFSETQ. The CDR3 extends over 14 amino acids. Trimming stripped 0 bases from V and 2 bases from J, with 6 bases between. In nucleotides, the CDR3 is TGCGCCAGCAGCTTGGGGCAGACCTACAATGAGCAGTTCTTC. Amino acids: CASSLGQTYNEQFF.

The rearrangement uses TRBV7-2 and TRBJ1-5, with 7 positions matching TRBD1. J lost 6 bases, V lost 5 bases, and 7 bases had no gene match. CDR1 is SGHTA, CDR2 FQGNSA, per germline. The CDR3 sequence is 14 residues long. The CDR3 loop reads CASSPGGGRQPQHF. In DNA, the CDR3 is TGTGCCAGCAGCCCAGGGGGGGGCCGTCAGCCCCAGCATTTT.

V usage is TRBV27 and J usage is TRBJ1-5, with a possible D match to TRBD1 (5 bases). The germline V gene has CDR1 MNHEY and CDR2 SMNVEV (reference sequence). V lost 5 bases, J lost 1 base, and 18 bases lay in between. The CDR3 runs 17 residues. The CDR3 nucleotides are TGTGCCAGCAGTAAACATCAGGGCCAGGCCAGCAATCAGCCCCAGCATTTT. Its translation is CASSKHQGQASNQPQHF.

This clonotype was recorded many times. The CDR3 is CASSLDLPTRSPLHF. Written as DNA, the CDR3 is TGCGCCAGCAGCTTGGATCTTCCAACTCGGTCACCCCTCCACTTT. The chain joins TRBV5-1 to TRBJ1-6; no clear D gene. This CDR3 is 15 amino acids long. Trimming pared 0 bases from V and 10 bases from J, leaving 14 bases between. Germline CDR1 and CDR2: SGHRS and YFSETQ.

The chain recombines TRBV14 with TRBJ1-2; D is undetermined. V lost 4 bases, J lost 2 bases, and 17 bases lay in between. CDR1 is SGHDN and CDR2 is FVKESK in the germline V gene. CDR3 size: 16 residues. The CDR3 is CASSPGPPTQNYGYTF. The CDR3 nucleotides are TGTGCCAGCAGCCCAGGACCGCCGACCCAAAACTATGGCTACACCTTC.

The table lists this clonotype with a few counts. The chain uses TRBV28 and TRBJ1-2, with TRBD1 matching over 11 bases. CDR1 and CDR2 (germline): MDHEN, SYDVKM. V shed 5 bases, J shed 4 bases, and the junction held 9 bases outside the gene matches. The CDR3 runs to 16 residues. The CDR3 DNA sequence: TGTGCCAGCAGTCTCGGGACAGGGGGGCTTGGCTATGGCTACACCTTC. Its protein is CASSLGTGGLGYGYTF.

This clonotype showed up just once. The DNA for the CDR3 is TGTGCCAGCACCCCAACCCCAGGGAACACTGAAGCTTTCTTT. Protein: CASTPTPGNTEAFF. The genes are TRBV5-6 and TRBJ1-1; D remains unclear. V lost 6 bases, J lost 1 base, and 13 bases lay in between. CDR1 is SGHDT and CDR2 is YYEEEE in the germline V gene. The CDR3 has 14 residues. The full variable domain, with the rest looked up from reference TRBV5-6 and TRBJ1-1, is DAGVTQSPTHLIKTRGQQVTLRCSPKSGHDTVSWYQQALGQGPQFIFQYYEEEERQRGNFPDRFSGHQFPNYSSELNVNALLLGDSALYLCASTPTPGNTEAFFGQGTRLTVV.

The chain recombines TRBV4-1 with TRBJ2-2; 8 nucleotides align to TRBD2. Germline trimming cut 0 bases from V and 2 bases from J; bases unmatched to any gene: 2. Germline CDR1 and CDR2: MGHRA and YSYEKL. This CDR3 has 16 residues. The CDR3 nucleotides read TGCGCCAGCAGCCAAGAGCGGGGGGTTAACACCGGGGAGCTGTTTTTT. As protein: CASSQERGVNTGELFF.

This clonotype occurred a few times. CDR3 bases: TGTGCCAGCAGCGAGCCTGGGGGCGGCGGGCTGTTTTTT. Translated: CASSEPGGGGLFF. This rearrangement joins TRBV7-6 to TRBJ2-2; TRBD1 is a possible D gene (6 bases). Germline V gene data show CDR1 as SGHVS and CDR2 as FNYEAQ. The V and J ends lost 5 bases and 13 bases respectively, with 17 bases between them. The CDR3 runs 13 residues.

The rearrangement links TRBV11-2 to TRBJ2-7; TRBD2 might be the D (5 bases). The CDR3 is made up of 13 amino acids. The V gene lost 8 bases and the J gene lost 1 base, with 12 bases spanning the gap. Germline V gives CDR1 SGHAT, CDR2 FQNNGV. The CDR3 DNA follows: TGTGCCAGCCGGAGGTCGGGTTCCTACGAGCAGTACTTC. This translates into CASRRSGSYEQYF. Full variable domain (rest looked up from reference TRBV11-2 and TRBJ2-7): EAGVAQSPRYKIIEKRQSVAFWCNPISGHATLYWYQQILGQGPKLLIQFQNNGVVDDSQLPKDRFSAERLKGVDSTLKIQPAKLEDSAVYLCASRRSGSYEQYFGPGTRLTVT.

In this sample, this clonotype turned up once. The rearrangement joins TRBV7-9 to TRBJ1-1; D is unresolved. CDR1 is SEHNR and CDR2 is FQNEAQ in the germline V gene (reference sequence). The CDR3 runs to 12 residues. Written as DNA, the CDR3 is TGTGTCGCGTACTCTCGCCTCACTGAATATTTCTTT. Protein: CVAYSRLTEYFF.

The J gene is TRBJ2-3, the V gene TRBV14, with 7 bases fitting TRBD2. The V gene's germline CDR1 is SGHDN and CDR2 FVKESK. Trimming removed 5 bases from V and 4 bases from J; junction bases left unmatched: 9. The CDR3 is made up of 15 amino acids. CDR3 coding DNA: TGTGCCAGCAGCAATCTAGGACTAGTTGCAGATACGCAGTATTTT. Protein product: CASSNLGLVADTQYF.

With regard to this clonotype: One base away lies a much larger clone, so this may be a sequencing read error. J is TRBJ2-1 and V is TRBV4-1; 10 positions agree with TRBD2. From germline, CDR1 is MGHRA and CDR2 YSYEKL. J gave up 2 bases and V 5 bases, and 9 bases lay outside the gene matches. The CDR3 covers 17 residues. The CDR3 loop is CASSYNPSGSAYNEQFF. The CDR3 bases are TGCGCCAGCAGCTACAACCCTAGCGGGAGCGCCTACAATGAGCAGTTCTTC.

This clonotype has just a few counts. The V call is TRBV20-1, the J call TRBJ1-1; no definite D call. CDR1 DFQATT and CDR2 SNEGSKA come from the germline V gene (reference sequence). The CDR3 sequence is 11 residues long. CDR3 coding DNA: TGCAGAGGAACAGAGAACACTGAAGCTTTCTTT. Its protein is CRGTENTEAFF.

This sequence joins TRBV28 and TRBJ2-7; D is unresolved. Trimming shortened V by 7 bases and J by 2 bases, and 12 bases separated the two germline ends. Germline CDR1 reads MDHEN; CDR2 reads SYDVKM. CDR3 size: 13 residues. CDR3 sequence reads: CASTVEGTYEQYF. Written as DNA, the CDR3 is TGTGCCAGCACCGTAGAAGGTACCTACGAGCAGTACTTC.

This sequence joins TRBV28 and TRBJ1-1; no clear D. This CDR3 has 16 residues. Germline values: CDR1 MDHEN, CDR2 SYDVKM. Between the trimmed V and J ends, which lost 5 bases and 2 bases, there was a span of 18 bases. The chain's CDR3 is CASSVGPGNINTEAFF. In nucleotides, the CDR3 is TGTGCCAGCAGTGTAGGTCCGGGCAACATTAACACTGAAGCTTTCTTT.

The genes are TRBV3-1 and TRBJ1-5; D not resolved. V shed 3 bases and J shed 9 bases, with 12 bases lying between them. The CDR3 loop spans 13 amino acids. Germline assignment: CDR1 LGHDT and CDR2 YNNKEL (reference sequence). CDR3 in amino acids: CASSQDAISPQHF. CDR3 nucleotide sequence: TGTGCCAGCAGCCAGGATGCGATTTCGCCCCAGCATTTT.

The rearrangement links TRBV5-1 to TRBJ2-1; D remains unclear. V shed 4 bases and J shed 5 bases, with 10 bases lying between them. This CDR3 is built from 13 residues. CDR1 is SGHRS and CDR2 is YFSETQ in the germline V gene. The CDR3 DNA reads as TGCGCCAGCAGCACGAGGCCCGACAATGAGCAGTTCTTC. It specifies CASSTRPDNEQFF.

This clonotype was counted between two and nine times. This sequence joins TRBV12-3 or TRBV12-4 and TRBJ2-1; D tentatively fits TRBD1 or TRBD2 (5 bases each). This CDR3 is built from 14 residues. Trimming took 6 bases from V and 7 from J, leaving 16 bases between them. CDR3 region: CASSPTGARNEQFF. The CDR3 nucleotides read TGTGCCAGCAGCCCTACCGGGGCGAGGAATGAGCAGTTCTTC.

This clonotype showed up just a few times. V is TRBV12-3 or TRBV12-4 and J is TRBJ1-3; D gene unclear. V lost 6 bases and J 0 bases, leaving 9 bases between the germline ends. The CDR3 contains 14 residues. Here the CDR3 DNA reads TGTGCCAGCAGCTTACAAAACTCTGGAAACACCATATATTTT. Protein product: CASSLQNSGNTIYF.

The J gene is TRBJ1-5, the V gene TRBV28; 7 nucleotides line up with TRBD1. The CDR3 has 14 amino acids. The trim removed 10 bases at V and 6 bases at J, leaving 12 bases unmatched. Germline loops: CDR1 MDHEN, CDR2 SYDVKM. This CDR3 reads CAIREQGSVQPQHF. Here the CDR3 DNA reads TGTGCCATCAGAGAACAGGGGAGCGTTCAGCCCCAGCATTTT. Variable domain in full (rest from reference TRBV28 and TRBJ1-5): DVKVTQSSRYLVKRTGEKVFLECVQDMDHENMFWYRQDPGLGLRLIYFSYDVKMKEKGDIPEGYSVSREKKERFSLILESASTNQTSMYLCAIREQGSVQPQHFGDGTRLSIL.

A few counts support this clonotype. The CDR3 nucleotides are TGTGCCAGTAGTGTGGGACGGATTGAGAATCAGCCCCAGCATTTT. Encoded protein: CASSVGRIENQPQHF. The gene calls are TRBV19 and TRBJ1-5, with D tentatively TRBD1 (5 bases). This CDR3 has 15 residues. Germline V gives CDR1 LNHDA, CDR2 SQIVND (reference sequence). Trimming cost V 5 bases and J 4 bases, with 15 bases left between them.

This clonotype was detected many times. The rearrangement uses TRBV7-2 and TRBJ1-2; possible D gene TRBD1, 6 bases. Trimming pared 1 base from V and 4 bases from J, leaving 13 bases between. Germline lookup yields CDR1 SGHTA and CDR2 FQGNSA. The CDR3 runs 15 residues. Here the CDR3 reads CASSLVLGGGYGYTF. The CDR3 DNA sequence: TGTGCCAGCAGCTTAGTATTAGGGGGAGGCTATGGCTACACCTTC. Supplemented by reference TRBV7-2 and TRBJ1-2, the full variable domain reads GAGVSQSPSNKVTEKGKDVELRCDPISGHTALYWYRQSLGQGLEFLIYFQGNSAPDKSGLPSDRFSAERTGGSVSTLTIQRTQQEDSAVYLCASSLVLGGGYGYTFGSGTRLTVV.

The chain employs TRBV5-1 and TRBJ2-1; TRBD2 matches 10 bases. CDR1 is SGHRS and CDR2 is YFSETQ in the germline V gene. This CDR3 is 16 amino acids long. V gave up 1 base and J gave up 6 bases; unmatched junction bases: 7. CDR3 in amino acids: CASSLYWTSGINEQFF. In DNA, the CDR3 is TGCGCCAGCAGCTTGTACTGGACTAGCGGAATCAATGAGCAGTTCTTC.

This chain uses TRBV2 with TRBJ1-1; no clear D. CDR3 length equals 11 residues. Germline assignment: CDR1 SNHLY and CDR2 FYNNEI. Trimming took off 5 bases at V and 7 bases at J, with 8 bases between the two ends. The CDR3: CASSPQFEAFF. The CDR3 nucleotides read TGTGCCAGCAGTCCCCAGTTTGAAGCTTTCTTT.

A few counts support this clonotype. The CDR3 loop reads CASSYSAQTGSNQPQHF. CDR3 nucleotides: TGTGCCAGCAGTTATTCCGCTCAGACAGGTAGCAATCAGCCCCAGCATTTT. The chain combines TRBV6-1 with TRBJ1-5; D possibly corresponds to TRBD1 (6 bases). Trimming took 5 bases from V and 0 from J, leaving 17 bases between them. This CDR3 has 17 amino acids. Germline loops: CDR1 MNHNS, CDR2 SASEGT.